Shown below are 21 T cell receptor beta chains from a single sample sequenced in a study of blood T cell repertoires in COVID-19. Profiling relied on immunoSEQ multiplex PCR, and the TCRdb table lists in-frame clones only, not all of them. Seen here are about 65,000 clones, approximately 75% observed once, and the top ten hold more than 13%. Sequencing was performed on peripheral blood. The receptors originated from a man older than 75 with acute or convalescent COVID-19.

The gene calls are TRBV30 and TRBJ2-3; 7 bases are shared with TRBD1. CDR3 size: 14 residues. Per germline, CDR1 GTSNPN and CDR2 SVGIG (reference sequence). The V gene end was trimmed by 7 bases and the J gene end by 4 bases; junction bases not matched to a gene: 11. The CDR3 sequence is CAFDPGGEADTQYF. As DNA, the CDR3 is TGTGCCTTTGATCCAGGGGGAGAGGCAGATACGCAGTATTTT. The whole variable domain, filled in from reference TRBV30 and TRBJ2-3, reads SQTIHQWPATLVQPVGSPLSLECTVEGTSNPNLYWYRQAAGRGLQLLFYSVGIGQISSEVPQNLSASRPQDRQFILSSKKLLLSDSGFYLCAFDPGGEADTQYFGPGTRLTVL.

This CDR3 reads CASSPGSRRISTDTQYF. Written as DNA, the CDR3 is TGTGCCAGCTCACCTGGTAGCCGACGGATAAGCACAGATACGCAGTATTTT. The chain carries TRBV18 and TRBJ2-3; D remains unclear. The germline CDR1 and CDR2 sequences are KGHSH and LQKENI. The V end lost 3 bases, the J end lost 0 bases, and 16 bases lay between the germline ends. CDR3 length: 17 residues.

This clone was observed a handful of times. V gene TRBV3-1 (or the pseudogene TRBV3-2) combines with J gene TRBJ1-1, with TRBD1 matching over 7 bases. The CDR3 spans 17 residues. Germline CDR1 LGHDT, CDR2 YNNKEL (reference sequence). The V segment lost 2 bases and the J segment 4 bases; nucleotides outside the gene matches: 13. The CDR3 loop is CASSQMERGLVGTEAFF. CDR3 sequence (DNA): TGTGCCAGCAGCCAAATGGAAAGGGGGCTTGTGGGCACTGAAGCTTTCTTT.

The rearrangement links TRBV13 to TRBJ2-2, with 7 bases fitting TRBD1. Unmatched junction bases numbered 4, after V lost 5 bases and J lost 1 base. This CDR3 spans 15 amino acids. Germline V gives CDR1 PRHDT, CDR2 FYEKMQ (reference sequence). CDR3 amino acids: CASSGDSLNTGELFF. The CDR3 bases are TGTGCCAGCAGCGGGGACAGTTTGAACACCGGGGAGCTGTTTTTT.

The chain joins TRBV10-2 to TRBJ1-2; 7 bases fit TRBD1. The CDR3 totals 14 residues. CDR1 is WSHSY, CDR2 SAAADI, per germline. V lost 4 bases to trimming and J lost 4 bases; unmatched junction nucleotides: 6. DNA for the CDR3: TGCGCCAGCAGTGTGAGGACAGGAGCCTATGGCTACACCTTC. Residues: CASSVRTGAYGYTF.

The chain has TRBV6-6 and TRBJ2-3; 15 bases fit TRBD2. From germline, CDR1 is MNHNY and CDR2 SVGAGI (reference sequence). The J segment lost 4 bases and the V segment lost 8 bases, leaving 7 bases of the junction unmatched. The CDR3 length is 16 residues. Written as DNA, the CDR3 is TGTGCCAGCCGGACTAGCGGGGGGGCGGGGTCAGATACGCAGTATTTT. As protein: CASRTSGGAGSDTQYF.

The chain employs TRBV11-2 and TRBJ1-3, with D tentatively TRBD1 (5 bases). This CDR3 comprises 14 residues. CDR1 is SGHAT, CDR2 FQNNGV, per germline. Deletions cut 6 bases from V and 1 base from J, with 10 bases between. CDR3 sequence (DNA): TGTGCCAGCAGAACAGGCCATTCTGGAAACACCATATATTTT. Translation gives CASRTGHSGNTIYF.

This rearrangement joins TRBV18 to TRBJ2-4, with 16 bases matching TRBD2. Germline trimming cut 0 bases from V and 9 bases from J; bases unmatched to any gene: 8. The CDR3 runs 18 residues. Germline CDR1 and CDR2: KGHSH and LQKENI. CDR3 nucleotide sequence: TGTGCCAGCTCACCACCCGGGACTAGCGGGGGGGTAACGGTCATTCAGTACTTC. This encodes CASSPPGTSGGVTVIQYF.

The gene calls are TRBV11-2 and TRBJ2-1, with 10 positions matching TRBD2. V lost 5 bases and J lost 5; bases outside the gene matches: 6. Germline V gives CDR1 SGHAT, CDR2 FQNNGV. The CDR3 has 15 residues. CDR3 protein: CASSPGLAENNEQFF. CDR3 bases: TGTGCCAGCAGCCCCGGACTAGCGGAGAACAATGAGCAGTTCTTC.

The genes are TRBV5-1 and TRBJ2-7; D is possibly TRBD2 (5 bases). Looked up from germline, CDR1 is SGHRS and CDR2 is YFSETQ. The CDR3 extends over 15 amino acids. The V end lost 0 bases, the J end lost 0 bases, and 10 bases lay between the germline ends. CDR3: CASSLGPGNSYEQYF. The DNA for the CDR3 is TGCGCCAGCAGCTTGGGCCCGGGGAACTCCTACGAGCAGTACTTC.

The chain uses TRBV4-2 and TRBJ1-5; D may be TRBD1 (6 bases). CDR1 and CDR2 (germline): LGHNA, YNFKEQ. Trimming pared 0 bases from V and 3 bases from J, leaving 12 bases between. The length of the CDR3 is 16 residues. CDR3 sequence reads: CASSQDPGVNNQPQHF. The CDR3 bases are TGTGCCAGCAGCCAAGATCCAGGGGTGAACAATCAGCCCCAGCATTTT.

The V and J genes are TRBV19 and TRBJ1-1, with D tentatively TRBD1 (5 bases). Per germline, CDR1 LNHDA and CDR2 SQIVND (reference sequence). V lost 7 bases to trimming and J lost 2 bases, with 14 bases between them. This CDR3 is 14 amino acids long. The CDR3 sequence: CASTTPRTNTEAFF. CDR3 sequence (DNA): TGTGCCAGTACCACCCCTCGGACAAACACTGAAGCTTTCTTT.

The chain combines TRBV27 with TRBJ1-6, with D possibly being TRBD1 (5 bases). The CDR3 runs 14 residues. Trimming left V 5 bases short and J 7 bases short, with 12 bases between. The germline V gene encodes CDR1 MNHEY and CDR2 SMNVEV (reference sequence). CDR3 nucleotides: TGTGCCAGCAGTATCAGGGAAGTAAATTCACCCCTCCACTTT. Encoded protein: CASSIREVNSPLHF.

The rearrangement joins TRBV30 to TRBJ2-5; 9 bases line up with TRBD1. J was trimmed by 9 bases and V by 7 bases; bases with no gene match: 9. Germline CDR1 is GTSNPN and CDR2 is SVGIG (reference sequence). The CDR3 spans 12 residues. The CDR3 protein is CALGQGGGAQYF. CDR3 DNA: TGTGCCTTGGGACAGGGTGGGGGGGCCCAGTACTTC.

V usage is TRBV4-1 and J usage is TRBJ1-5; D gene uncertain. Trimming removed 4 bases from V and 2 bases from J, with 12 bases in between. The CDR3 totals 15 residues. Germline CDR1 MGHRA, CDR2 YSYEKL. CDR3 region: CASSLRESGNQPQHF. In DNA, the CDR3 is TGCGCCAGCAGCCTTAGGGAGTCGGGCAATCAGCCCCAGCATTTT.

The chain employs TRBV9 and TRBJ2-1; TRBD1 matches 8 bases. Unmatched junction bases numbered 1, after V lost 0 bases and J lost 2 bases. This CDR3 region has 15 residues. Per germline, CDR1 SGDLS and CDR2 YYNGEE. The CDR3 protein is CASSVGGQAYNEQFF. CDR3 DNA: TGTGCCAGCAGCGTAGGGGGACAGGCCTACAATGAGCAGTTCTTC.

The V gene is TRBV7-2, the J gene TRBJ2-4; D is possibly TRBD1 (5 bases). V was pared by 3 bases and J by 7 bases, with 10 bases between. CDR3 length equals 13 residues. The germline V gene has CDR1 SGHTA and CDR2 FQGNSA. The CDR3 DNA follows: TGTGCCAGCAGCTTGTCGCGACAGAACATTCAGTACTTC. It translates to CASSLSRQNIQYF.

The genes are TRBV19 and TRBJ2-2; tentative D call: TRBD2 (6 bases). Trimming removed 1 base from V and 7 bases from J, with 10 bases in between. Germline loops: CDR1 LNHDA, CDR2 SQIVND (reference sequence). This CDR3 contains 14 residues. CDR3 in DNA: TGTGCCAGTAGTATAGGGCGGGGTAACGGGGAGCTGTTTTTT. Its translation is CASSIGRGNGELFF.

This clone was observed a few times. The chain couples TRBV7-3 to TRBJ1-1; weak D call: TRBD1 (5 bases). Germline lookup yields CDR1 SGHTA and CDR2 FQGTGA. The CDR3 runs 13 residues. The V gene lost 4 bases and the J gene lost 2 bases, with 8 bases spanning the gap. The CDR3 sequence: CASSSTGNTEAFF. The CDR3, as DNA: TGTGCCAGCAGCTCCACAGGAAACACTGAAGCTTTCTTT.

V usage is TRBV5-3 and J usage is TRBJ2-7, with D hard to call. TRBV5-3 is annotated as an ORF whose role is uncertain. Trimming took 5 bases from V and 3 from J, leaving 9 bases between them. The CDR3 sequence is 12 residues long. The DNA of the CDR3 is TGTGCCAGAAGTTTTTCAGACTACGAGCAGTACTTC. The encoded protein is CARSFSDYEQYF.

This clone appeared a single time. The V and J genes are TRBV30 and TRBJ1-6; tentatively, D is TRBD1 (5 bases). Germline CDR1 GTSNPN, CDR2 SVGIG (reference sequence). Trimming pared 0 bases from V and 4 bases from J, leaving 10 bases between. This CDR3 is 15 amino acids long. The CDR3 sequence is CAWSVGGNYNSPLHF. For the CDR3, the DNA is TGTGCCTGGAGTGTTGGGGGGAATTATAATTCACCCCTCCACTTT.